This T cell receptor (beta chain) is from a study of shared clonotypes between healthy human individuals. The assay was run at deep level. The sorted-subset replicate PCRs were given about 210 ng DNA, which is about 29,000 T cell genomes. Data came from immunoSEQ multiplex PCR; TCRdb stores just in-frame clones and leaves some out. This table holds some 1,100,000 clones, around 82% found once. General study points: Among several donors, roughly 5.4% of naive CD4 clonotypes were found in common.

Splitting of CD4+ cells produced CD45RA+ naive and CD45RA-negative memory subsets. The table lists this clone with a count of one. Its antigen is as yet unknown. The CDR3 has 14 amino acids. Trimming shortened V by 6 bases and J by 2 bases, and 13 bases separated the two germline ends. The V gene's germline CDR1 is MNHNS and CDR2 SASEGT. V gene TRBV6-1 combines with J gene TRBJ1-2; maybe TRBD1 (5 bases). The receptor was isolated from a man aged 18 to 35 in good health. Some clones in this sample may be carry-over from other donors' samples. The sample comprised memory CD4+ T cells from PBMCs. Subset specified: CD45RA-negative fraction. This CDR3 is CASSRGTENYGYTF. In DNA form, the CDR3 reads TGTGCCAGCAGCAGAGGGACGGAAAACTATGGCTACACCTTC.